Given below is one TCR beta chain in context. Its antigen specificity is not known. Per-base qualities were not stored, and no clone one base away is much larger. This sample is part of a study of T cell changes during pregnancy in multiple sclerosis (dated by TCRdb to the late 2010s). For the study in its entirety: The study looked at changes in the T cell repertoire across pregnancy in women with multiple sclerosis.

Reading the germline V gene gives CDR1 LGHNA and CDR2 YSLEER. V drops 0 bases and J drops 4 bases, leaving 12 bases in between. The CDR3 starts with the cysteine, ends with the phenylalanine, and has 15 residues. CDR3 DNA only is kept here, 45 bases in frame from base 1. Library preparation used the immunoSEQ multiplex PCR assay. TCRdb mirrors the immuneACCESS table, restricted to in-frame sequences. Some clones are absent from its copies; in checked studies, under half trace to an unresolved V gene, and the reason for the others is unknown. Recorded for this sample are roughly 23,000 clones; roughly 89% of them occurred a single time. The ten largest clones represent around 6.9% of the sample.

The sequence joins TRBV4-3 to TRBJ1-2, with no confident D gene call. This sample comprised CD8+ T cells from peripheral blood mononuclear cells, obtained in the first trimester of pregnancy. The source of this sequence is a female donor with multiple sclerosis, enrolled in a pregnancy study. CDR3 reads: CASSQDSEPAYGYTF. The DNA sequence reads TGCGCCAGCAGCCAAGATTCAGAACCCGCCTATGGCTACACCTTC.